The 19 T cell receptor beta chains below come from one sample, sequenced in a study of CD8 T cells in ankylosing spondylitis. These receptors are not linked to any known antigen. Study-wide results and limits: Ankylosing spondylitis blood appeared to be characterized by a TCR beta motif of under ten highly homologous variants.

TCRdb re-analysed the 5' RACE reads in MiXCR, keeping a single row per CDR3 protein. The sample includes 450,000 to 550,000 distinct CDR3 sequences, approximately 5.3% of them seen just once. Material: blood, either unsorted or a sorted T cell fraction (not recorded which). The receptors were sampled from a male donor with ankylosing spondylitis.

This clonotype appeared many times. V and J are TRBV6-1 and TRBJ2-2; 14 positions agree with TRBD2. This CDR3 contains 16 residues. Trimming cost V 11 bases and J 5 bases; bases outside gene matches: 10. From germline, CDR1 is MNHNS and CDR2 SASEGT. The CDR3 region is CAASRLAGGGTGELFF. CDR3 coding DNA: TGTGCCGCCAGCCGACTAGCGGGAGGGGGGACCGGGGAGCTGTTTTTT.

This clonotype was detected ten times or more. J is TRBJ2-7 and V is TRBV5-1; D is uncertain. This CDR3 spans 12 amino acids. The V gene's germline CDR1 is SGHRS and CDR2 YFSETQ. V was trimmed by 4 bases and J by 6 bases, leaving 11 bases between them. Here the CDR3 reads CASSAGRSEQYF. CDR3 sequence (DNA): TGCGCCAGCAGCGCCGGTCGGAGCGAGCAGTACTTC.

The chain combines TRBV20-1 with TRBJ2-4, with D possibly TRBD2 on 6 matching bases. The V end was cut by 3 bases, the J end by 1 base, with 13 bases between. Germline assignment: CDR1 DFQATT and CDR2 SNEGSKA (reference sequence). The CDR3 length is 15 residues. CDR3 nucleotides: TGCAGTGCTAGGGGGAGGAGATCTGCCAAAAACATTCAGTACTTC. This codes for CSARGRRSAKNIQYF.

The table lists this clonotype with many counts. The rearrangement joins TRBV20-1 to TRBJ1-6; tentative D call: TRBD1 (5 bases). Germline values: CDR1 DFQATT, CDR2 SNEGSKA (reference sequence). Trimming cost V 0 bases and J 13 bases, with 22 bases left between them. The CDR3 covers 16 residues. The CDR3 region has the DNA TGCAGTGCTAGAGATAACGGGACCCCGAAATTCTCTCCCCTCCACTTT. Translated: CSARDNGTPKFSPLHF.

This clonotype has ten or more counts. V and J are TRBV6-2 or TRBV6-3 and TRBJ2-7; TRBD2 matches 9 bases. CDR1 is MNHEY, CDR2 SVGEGT, per germline. This CDR3 has 14 amino acids. Trimming at V came to 7 bases and at J to 7 bases, leaving 11 bases not matched to a gene. CDR3 DNA sequence: TGTGCCAGCACCGTAGCGGGAGTCTCAGGGGAGCAGTACTTC. Residues: CASTVAGVSGEQYF.

This clonotype was observed at least ten times. V and J are TRBV5-1 and TRBJ2-3; no clear D gene. The V end lost 0 bases, the J end lost 6 bases, and 11 bases lay between the germline ends. The CDR3 is made up of 14 amino acids. In germline, CDR1 is SGHRS, CDR2 YFSETQ. The CDR3 protein is CASSLGNLGDTQYF. DNA of the CDR3: TGCGCCAGCAGCTTGGGAAACCTAGGTGATACGCAGTATTTT.

Many counts were recorded for this clonotype. V gene TRBV4-2 combines with J gene TRBJ1-5; D is unresolved. V was trimmed by 0 bases and J by 11 bases, leaving 17 bases between them. Germline loops: CDR1 LGHNA, CDR2 YNFKEQ. The CDR3 spans 15 residues. This CDR3 is CASSQDLFGRETQHF. The CDR3 nucleotides read TGTGCCAGCAGCCAAGATTTGTTCGGGAGGGAAACCCAGCATTTT.

This clonotype came up a few times. This rearrangement joins TRBV6-2 or TRBV6-3 to TRBJ1-5; D ambiguous. The V gene's germline CDR1 is MNHEY and CDR2 SVGEGT. V was cut by 5 bases and J by 4 bases, with 15 bases left in between. The CDR3 has 15 residues. CDR3 nucleotide sequence: TGTGCCAGCAGTACCCACGGACTCCGAAATCAGCCCCAGCATTTT. The encoded protein is CASSTHGLRNQPQHF.

The chain links TRBV7-9 to TRBJ2-2; no reliable D call. Germline CDR1 is SEHNR and CDR2 is FQNEAQ (reference sequence). This CDR3 has 15 residues. V lost 5 bases, J lost 5 bases, and 15 bases lay in between. In DNA form, the CDR3 reads TGTGCCAGCAGCCCTGATTTCAGTCGTACCGGGGAGCTGTTTTTT. This translates into CASSPDFSRTGELFF.

This clonotype was counted many times. The rearrangement uses TRBV7-9 and TRBJ1-1; maybe TRBD1 (5 bases). CDR3 length: 12 residues. The germline V gene has CDR1 SEHNR and CDR2 FQNEAQ (reference sequence). Trimming took 0 bases from V and 7 from J, leaving 6 bases between them. This CDR3 is CASSLAGVEAFF. The CDR3 bases are TGTGCCAGCAGCTTAGCGGGGGTTGAAGCTTTCTTT.

This clonotype appeared many times. The gene calls are TRBV5-1 and TRBJ1-2; TRBD1 might be the D (6 bases). Germline V CDR1 and CDR2: SGHRS, YFSETQ. This CDR3 contains 14 residues. V lost 0 bases to trimming and J lost 5 bases, with 11 bases between them. Here the CDR3 reads CASSLDRDFYGYTF. The CDR3 coding sequence is TGCGCCAGCAGCTTGGACAGGGACTTTTATGGCTACACCTTC.

This clonotype was seen ten or more times. The gene calls are TRBV29-1 and TRBJ1-2; no firm D call. Germline CDR1 is SQVTM and CDR2 is ANQGSEA. V lost 5 bases and J 4 bases, leaving 14 bases between the germline ends. The CDR3 loop spans 13 amino acids. This CDR3 reads CSVLESITYGYTF. The CDR3 DNA sequence: TGCAGCGTTCTCGAGAGCATTACCTATGGCTACACCTTC.

The sample holds many counts of this clonotype. The genes are TRBV7-9 and TRBJ2-7, with 11 positions matching TRBD1. The CDR3 is made up of 16 amino acids. Germline V gene sequence: CDR1 SEHNR, CDR2 FQNEAQ (reference sequence). The J segment lost 3 bases and the V segment lost 2 bases, leaving 6 bases of the junction unmatched. The CDR3 bases are TGTGCCAGCAGCTTATACCGGGACAGGGGGATCTACGAGCAGTACTTC. Protein product: CASSLYRDRGIYEQYF. Full variable domain (outside the CDR3, taken from reference TRBV7-9 and TRBJ2-7): DTGVSQNPRHKITKRGQNVTFRCDPISEHNRLYWYRQTLGQGPEFLTYFQNEAQLEKSRLLSDRFSAERPKGSFSTLEIQRTEQGDSAMYLCASSLYRDRGIYEQYFGPGTRLTVT.

This clonotype was recorded many times. The chain carries TRBV15 and TRBJ2-1; 7 bases are shared with TRBD1. V lost 7 bases and J lost 7; bases outside the gene matches: 10. Looked up from germline, CDR1 is LNHNV and CDR2 is YYDKDF (reference sequence). The CDR3 spans 14 residues. The CDR3 here is CATTNRQGLNEQFF. Written as DNA, the CDR3 is TGTGCCACCACTAATCGACAGGGTTTGAATGAGCAGTTCTTC.

Ten or more counts support this clonotype. The V and J genes are TRBV4-3 and TRBJ1-1; D remains ambiguous. Trimming cost V 4 bases and J 1 base, with 19 bases left between them. CDR1 and CDR2 from the germline V gene are LGHNA and YSLEER. CDR3 size: 17 residues. CDR3 in DNA: TGCGCCAGCAGCCCGAAGGGCAAGAGACACAGGAACACTGAAGCTTTCTTT. Its protein product is CASSPKGKRHRNTEAFF.

This clonotype was counted a few times. This chain uses TRBV4-3 with TRBJ2-7, with TRBD2 matching 13 bases. The CDR3 has 15 amino acids. Germline lookup yields CDR1 LGHNA and CDR2 YSLEER. Trimming took 2 bases from V and 3 from J; bases not matched to a gene: 1. As DNA, the CDR3 is TGCGCCAGCAGCCAAAGGACTAGCGGGGGCTACGAGCAGTACTTC. Its translation is CASSQRTSGGYEQYF.

This clonotype was recorded at least ten times. The CDR3 here is CSASRGSSYNEQFF. The CDR3 DNA sequence: TGCAGTGCTTCACGGGGAAGCTCCTACAATGAGCAGTTCTTC. The V call is TRBV20-1, the J call TRBJ2-1; TRBD2 is a possible D gene (5 bases). The CDR3 runs 14 residues. Trimming took off 5 bases at V and 0 bases at J, with 11 bases between the two ends. CDR1 is DFQATT, CDR2 SNEGSKA, per germline (reference sequence).

This rearrangement joins TRBV20-1 to TRBJ2-3; 9 bases are shared with TRBD1. The V gene end was trimmed by 4 bases and the J gene end by 11 bases; junction bases not matched to a gene: 7. The CDR3 covers 12 residues. The germline gives CDR1 DFQATT, CDR2 SNEGSKA (reference sequence). The CDR3 sequence: CSATLGQGRQYF. In DNA form, the CDR3 reads TGCAGTGCTACTCTGGGACAGGGTCGGCAGTATTTT.

This clonotype was seen ten or more times. This chain joins TRBV20-1 and TRBJ1-5; D possibly corresponds to TRBD1 (6 bases). The CDR3 runs 14 residues. The V gene lost 4 bases and the J gene lost 5 bases, with 15 bases spanning the gap. The germline gives CDR1 DFQATT, CDR2 SNEGSKA (reference sequence). DNA of the CDR3: TGCAGTGCTACGAACAGGGTAAGAGATCAGCCCCAGCATTTT. Translated: CSATNRVRDQPQHF.